There are a few counts of the clone carrying this T cell receptor (beta chain). The authors prepared the TCRbeta library with unique molecular identifiers. Using its own MiXCR run on the PCR reads, TCRdb lists one record per CDR3 protein. Here the sample spans fewer than 1 million distinct CDR3 sequences, approximately 15% being singletons. The sample is drawn from a study of T-cell reconstitution after alpha-beta-depleted transplantation in children. V shed 2 bases and J shed 0 bases, with 8 bases lying between them. The CDR3 sequence is 14 residues long. Looked up from germline, CDR1 is WNHNN and CDR2 is SYGVQD (reference sequence).

The rearrangement links TRBV10-1 to TRBJ2-7; D is possibly TRBD1 (6 bases). The receptor was isolated from a male patient between 5 and 17 years old who had a stem cell transplant for acute lymphoblastic leukemia, so the T cells may come from the graft donor. Material: PBMCs, mostly from graft donor cells, obtained 360 days after TCRalphabeta/CD19-depleted stem cell transplant. CDR3 amino acids: CASSERQASYEQYF. The CDR3, as DNA: TGCGCCAGCAGTGAGAGACAGGCCTCCTACGAGCAGTACTTC.